This TCR beta chain came from a study of shared clonotypes between healthy human individuals. Those who donated, Caucasian adults without exception, all lived in Nashville, Tennessee. A deep-level run was used for the assay. Each subset's genomic DNA was shared equally among a number of immunoSEQ plates. Measured with immunoSEQ multiplex PCR; TCRdb has only the in-frame clones, and not every one. This sample has 2 million to 2.5 million clones, with 90% to 97% found just once. Trimming removed 0 bases from V and 2 bases from J, with 9 bases in between. Germline CDR1 SGHRS, CDR2 YFSETQ. The CDR3 loop spans 15 amino acids.

The sequenced sample was naive CD4+ T cells sorted from blood. Subset defined: CD45RA+ positively selected. This TCR was sampled from a young man in good health. J is TRBJ2-4 and V is TRBV5-1; a possible D gene is TRBD1 (6 bases). CDR3 region: CASSLETGTKNIQYF. The CDR3 coding sequence is TGCGCCAGCAGCTTGGAAACAGGGACCAAAAACATTCAGTACTTC.